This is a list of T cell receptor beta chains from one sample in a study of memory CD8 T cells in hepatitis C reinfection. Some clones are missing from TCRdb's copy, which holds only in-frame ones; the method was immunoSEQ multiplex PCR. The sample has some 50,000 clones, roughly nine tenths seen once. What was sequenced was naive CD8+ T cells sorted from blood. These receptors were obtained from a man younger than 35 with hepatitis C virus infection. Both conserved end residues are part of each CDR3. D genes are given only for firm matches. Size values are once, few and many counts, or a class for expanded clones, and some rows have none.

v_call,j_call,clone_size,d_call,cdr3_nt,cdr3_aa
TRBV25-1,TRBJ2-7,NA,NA,TGTGCCAGCAGTGACAGGGGTTCCTACGAGCAGTACTTC,CASSDRGSYEQYF
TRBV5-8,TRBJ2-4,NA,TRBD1,TGTGCCAGCAGCTTCCGGGACAGGGCCAAAAACATTCAGTACTTC,CASSFRDRAKNIQYF
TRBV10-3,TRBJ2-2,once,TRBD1,TGTGCCATCACTGAAGGACAGGGTGTCACCGGGGAGCTGTTTTTT,CAITEGQGVTGELFF
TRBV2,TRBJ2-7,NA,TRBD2,TGTGCCAGCAGTGATTCGGGACTAGCGGGAGGGCACGAGCAGTACTTC,CASSDSGLAGGHEQYF
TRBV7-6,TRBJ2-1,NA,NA,TGTGCCAGCAGCTTATGGGCAACTGGCAATGAGCAGTTCTTC,CASSLWATGNEQFF
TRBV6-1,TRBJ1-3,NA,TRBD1,TGTGCCACCTCGGACAGGGCCTCTGGAAACACCATATATTTT,CATSDRASGNTIYF
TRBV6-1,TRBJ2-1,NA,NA,TGTGCCAGCAGTCCCACAGGGTTACGGGCGAATGAGCAGTTCTTC,CASSPTGLRANEQFF
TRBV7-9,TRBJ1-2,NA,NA,TGTGCCAGCAGCTTAGGGACAGCCATCAACACCTTC,CASSLGTAINTF
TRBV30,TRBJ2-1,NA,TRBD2,TGTGCCGGAGCACGCGGGGGGCCCTACCCGTTCTTC,CAGARGGPYPFF
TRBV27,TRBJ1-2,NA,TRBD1,TGTGCCAGCAGTGCCGGGACAGAGCCCTTTTATGGCTACACCTTC,CASSAGTEPFYGYTF
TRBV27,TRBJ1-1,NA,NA,TGTGCCAGCAGTCCTGGACAGTGGGCTGAAGCTTTCTTT,CASSPGQWAEAFF
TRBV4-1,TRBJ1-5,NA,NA,TGCGCCAGCAGCCAAGATCTGGGCGGGGCGAGGCCCCAGCATTTT,CASSQDLGGARPQHF